This T cell receptor beta chain was obtained from a study of T-cell memory formation after mild COVID-19. As for the study in general: TCR clusters were mostly confined to one donor each. Study-wide points: Largely, contracting CD4+ clones fell within CM and EM, and contracting CD8+ clones within EMRA. Clones that shrank (day 15 to 85) were balanced CD4/CD8, whereas later expanders leaned CD4+.

5'RACE primed from the constant segment yielded TCR alpha and TCR beta cDNA libraries bearing sample barcodes and UMIs. TCRdb reanalysed the 5' RACE reads using MiXCR and keeps one entry per CDR3 protein. The data show hundreds of thousands of distinct CDR3 sequences, 20% to 25% seen once. CDR3 length: 18 residues. The trim removed 4 bases at V and 7 bases at J, leaving 17 bases unmatched. Germline lookup yields CDR1 SEHNR and CDR2 FQNEAQ (reference sequence). This clonotype occurred a few times. Its antigen is not known. Specimen: PBMCs or a T cell subset sorted from them (not recorded which). The chain uses TRBV7-9 and TRBJ2-1, with TRBD1 matching 9 bases. This sequence originates from an adult woman who had mild COVID-19 (a few samples of this study predate the infection). Cell type and time point are not known. The CDR3: CASSSRPTKQGALNEQFF. CDR3 in DNA: TGTGCCAGCAGCTCACGACCTACAAAACAGGGGGCGCTTAATGAGCAGTTCTTC.